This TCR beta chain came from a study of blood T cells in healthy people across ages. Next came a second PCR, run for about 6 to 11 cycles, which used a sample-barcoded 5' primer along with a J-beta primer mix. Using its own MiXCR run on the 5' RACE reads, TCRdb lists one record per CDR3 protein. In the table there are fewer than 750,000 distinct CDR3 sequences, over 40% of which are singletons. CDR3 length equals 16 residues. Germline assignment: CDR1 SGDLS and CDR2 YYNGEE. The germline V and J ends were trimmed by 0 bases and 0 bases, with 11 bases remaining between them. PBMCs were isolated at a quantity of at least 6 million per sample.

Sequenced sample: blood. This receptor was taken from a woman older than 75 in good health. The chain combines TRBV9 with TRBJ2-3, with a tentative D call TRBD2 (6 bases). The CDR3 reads CASSVGWRGSTDTQYF. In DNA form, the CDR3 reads TGTGCCAGCAGCGTAGGATGGAGGGGCAGCACAGATACGCAGTATTTT. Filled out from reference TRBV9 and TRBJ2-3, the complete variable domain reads DSGVTQTPKHLITATGQRVTLRCSPRSGDLSVYWYQQSLDQGLQFLIQYYNGEERAKGNILERFSAQQFPDLHSELNLSSLELGDSALYFCASSVGWRGSTDTQYFGPGTRLTVL.